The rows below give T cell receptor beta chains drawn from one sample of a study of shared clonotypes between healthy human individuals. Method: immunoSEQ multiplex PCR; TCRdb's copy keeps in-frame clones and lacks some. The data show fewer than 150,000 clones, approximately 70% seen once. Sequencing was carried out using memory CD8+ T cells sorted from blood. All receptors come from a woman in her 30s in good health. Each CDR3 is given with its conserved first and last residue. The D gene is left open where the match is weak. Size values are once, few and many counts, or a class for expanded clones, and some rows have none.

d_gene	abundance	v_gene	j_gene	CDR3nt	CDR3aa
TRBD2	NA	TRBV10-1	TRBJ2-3	TGCGCCAGCAGTGAGTCTGGGGGGCTAGCGGGAATTCCGGATACGCAGTATTTT	CASSESGGLAGIPDTQYF
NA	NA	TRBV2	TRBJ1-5	TGTGCCAGCACCTCGGGGTGGGGGAATCAGCCCCAGCATTTT	CASTSGWGNQPQHF
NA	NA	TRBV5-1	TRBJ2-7	TGCGCCAGCAGCCCAGGGACGGACAACTTACGAGAGTACTTC	CASSPGTDNLREYF
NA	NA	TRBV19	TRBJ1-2	TGTGCCAGTAGTATAGCCACGGGGACCCCATATGGCTACACCTTC	CASSIATGTPYGYTF
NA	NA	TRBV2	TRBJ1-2	TGTGCCAGCAGGACGAACCAGGGATGGGCCAACTATGGCTACACCTTC	CASRTNQGWANYGYTF
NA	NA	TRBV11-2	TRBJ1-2	TGTGCCAGCAGCTTAGTCCCCTGGGACTACTATGGCTACACCTTC	CASSLVPWDYYGYTF
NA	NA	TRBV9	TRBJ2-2	TGTGCCAGCAGCGTAACGTCTACTACGAACACCGGGGAGCTGTTTTTT	CASSVTSTTNTGELFF
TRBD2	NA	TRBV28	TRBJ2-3	TGTGCCAGCAGTTCCGCCGGCGGGAGGGATACGCAGTATTTT	CASSSAGGRDTQYF
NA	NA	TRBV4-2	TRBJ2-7	TGTGCCAGCAGCCAAGATCTTGGGTTCTACGAGCAGTACTTC	CASSQDLGFYEQYF
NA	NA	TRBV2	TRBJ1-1	TGTGCCAGCAGTGTAGGGGAGGCTTTCTTT	CASSVGEAFF
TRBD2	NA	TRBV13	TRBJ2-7	TGTGCCAGCAGCTTACTCGGAGCGGGAGGAGAGTACGAGCAGTACTTC	CASSLLGAGGEYEQYF
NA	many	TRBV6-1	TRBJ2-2	TGTGCCAGCAGTGGGGGGTCGACTGGCGGGACCGGGGAGCTGTTTTTT	CASSGGSTGGTGELFF
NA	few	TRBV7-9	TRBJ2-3	TGTGCAGTCCGCACAGATACGCAGTATTTT	CAVRTDTQYF
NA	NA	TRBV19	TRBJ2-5	TGTGCCAGTAGTGGGTGGCTACTCGAGGCCCAGTACTTC	CASSGWLLEAQYF
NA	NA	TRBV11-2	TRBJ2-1	TGTGCCAGCAGCTTAGCAGGTTTGGAGTCGTCCCCCCTGTTCTTC	CASSLAGLESSPLFF
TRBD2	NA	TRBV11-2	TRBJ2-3	TGTGCCAGCAGCGAAGGGACTAGAGATACGCAGTATTTT	CASSEGTRDTQYF
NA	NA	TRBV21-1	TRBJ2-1	TGTGCCAGCAGCGGCCGGCTGGCGGGGGGCTACAATGAGCAGTTCTTC	CASSGRLAGGYNEQFF